The entry that follows covers one TCR beta chain sequence. The CDR3 contains 13 residues. Germline-derived CDR1 and CDR2 are MNHEY and SMNVEV (reference sequence). This entry is derived from a study of T cell changes during pregnancy in multiple sclerosis. Generated by immunoSEQ multiplex PCR, the TCRdb table keeps only in-frame clones and is missing some. This sample has about 80,000 clones; 85% to 95% occur once, and the top ten carry around 0.2%. Sequences were derived from CD4+ T cells from peripheral blood mononuclear cells, sampled before pregnancy. The V gene is TRBV27, the J gene TRBJ2-7, with 7 bases aligning to TRBD2. The sequence derives from a female donor with multiple sclerosis, enrolled in a pregnancy study. The CDR3 loop reads CASARGDAYEQYF. The CDR3 region has the DNA TGTGCTTCCGCCCGGGGGGATGCCTACGAGCAGTACTTC.